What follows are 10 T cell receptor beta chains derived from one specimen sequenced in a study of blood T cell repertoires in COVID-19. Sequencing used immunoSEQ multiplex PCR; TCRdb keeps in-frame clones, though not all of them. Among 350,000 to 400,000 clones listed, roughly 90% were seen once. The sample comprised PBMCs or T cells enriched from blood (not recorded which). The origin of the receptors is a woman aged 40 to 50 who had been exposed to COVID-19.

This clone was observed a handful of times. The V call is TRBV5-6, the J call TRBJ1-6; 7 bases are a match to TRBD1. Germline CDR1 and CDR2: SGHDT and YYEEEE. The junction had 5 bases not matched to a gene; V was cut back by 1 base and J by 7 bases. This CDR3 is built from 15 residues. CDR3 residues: CASSLWDRENSPLHF. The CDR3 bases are TGTGCCAGCAGCTTGTGGGACAGAGAGAATTCACCCCTCCACTTT.

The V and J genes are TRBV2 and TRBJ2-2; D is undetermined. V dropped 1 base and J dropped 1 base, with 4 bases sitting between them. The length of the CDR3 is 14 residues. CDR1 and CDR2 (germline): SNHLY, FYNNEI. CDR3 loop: CASSEVGNTGELFF. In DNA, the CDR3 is TGTGCCAGCAGTGAAGTCGGGAACACCGGGGAGCTGTTTTTT.

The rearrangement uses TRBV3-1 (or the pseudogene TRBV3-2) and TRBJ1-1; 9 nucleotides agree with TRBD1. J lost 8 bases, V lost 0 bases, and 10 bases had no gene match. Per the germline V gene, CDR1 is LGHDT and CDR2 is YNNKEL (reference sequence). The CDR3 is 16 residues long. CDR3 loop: CASSQDLAWTGVEAFF. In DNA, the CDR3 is TGTGCCAGCAGCCAAGATCTGGCTTGGACAGGGGTAGAAGCTTTCTTT.

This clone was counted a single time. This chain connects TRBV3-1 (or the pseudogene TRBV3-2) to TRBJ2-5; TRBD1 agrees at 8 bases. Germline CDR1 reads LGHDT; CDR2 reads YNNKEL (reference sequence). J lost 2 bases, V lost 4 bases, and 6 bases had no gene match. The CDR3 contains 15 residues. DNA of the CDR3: TGTGCCAGCAGCCTCGGGACAGGTGTACAAGAGACCCAGTACTTC. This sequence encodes CASSLGTGVQETQYF.

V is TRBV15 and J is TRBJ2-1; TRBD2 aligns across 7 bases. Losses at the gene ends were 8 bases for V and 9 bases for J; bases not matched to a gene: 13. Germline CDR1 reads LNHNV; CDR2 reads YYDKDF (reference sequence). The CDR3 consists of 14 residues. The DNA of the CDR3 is TGTGCCACCTGGGAGGGAGACCCTTGGGTTGAGCAGTTCTTC. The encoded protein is CATWEGDPWVEQFF.

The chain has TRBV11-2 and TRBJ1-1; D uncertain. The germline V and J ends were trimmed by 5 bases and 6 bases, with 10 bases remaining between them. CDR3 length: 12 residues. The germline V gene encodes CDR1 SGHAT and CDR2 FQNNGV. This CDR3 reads CASSLRKAEAFF. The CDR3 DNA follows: TGTGCCAGCAGCCTCAGGAAGGCTGAAGCTTTCTTT.

The CDR3 spells CASTPGTGGNQPQHF. The DNA for the CDR3 is TGTGCCAGTACCCCCGGGACAGGGGGCAATCAGCCCCAGCATTTT. The J gene is TRBJ1-5, the V gene TRBV19; 10 bases are shared with TRBD1. Germline lookup yields CDR1 LNHDA and CDR2 SQIVND (reference sequence). This CDR3 has 15 residues. V lost 7 bases and J lost 2; bases outside the gene matches: 5.

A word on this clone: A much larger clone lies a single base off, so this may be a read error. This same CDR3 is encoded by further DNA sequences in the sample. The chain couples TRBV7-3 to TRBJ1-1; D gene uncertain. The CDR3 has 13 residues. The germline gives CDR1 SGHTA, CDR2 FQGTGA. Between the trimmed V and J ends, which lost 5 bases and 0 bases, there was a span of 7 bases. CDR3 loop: CASSLGMNTEAFF. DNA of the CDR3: TGTGCCAGCAGCCTCGGGATGAACACTGAAGCTTTCTTT.

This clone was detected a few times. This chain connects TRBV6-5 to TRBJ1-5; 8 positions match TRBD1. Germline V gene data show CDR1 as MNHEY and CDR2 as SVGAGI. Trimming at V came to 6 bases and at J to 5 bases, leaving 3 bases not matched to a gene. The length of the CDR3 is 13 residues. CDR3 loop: CASRTGDDQPQHF. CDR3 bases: TGTGCCAGCAGGACAGGGGATGATCAGCCCCAGCATTTT.

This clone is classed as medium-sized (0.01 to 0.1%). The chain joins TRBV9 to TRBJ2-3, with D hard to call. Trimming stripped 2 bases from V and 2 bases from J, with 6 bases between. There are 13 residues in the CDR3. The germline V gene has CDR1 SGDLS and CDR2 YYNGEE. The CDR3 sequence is CASSVGYTDTQYF. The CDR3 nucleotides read TGTGCCAGCAGCGTGGGCTACACAGATACGCAGTATTTT.